This entry features one T cell receptor (beta chain) sequence. The data were obtained in a study of blood T cell repertoires in COVID-19. Study background: T cells, B-cell-depleted T cells, or PBMCs provided the cDNA or gDNA that served as material.

TCRdb's copy holds only in-frame clones and misses some; the assay was immunoSEQ multiplex PCR. The sample shows about 40,000 clones, around 90% of them seen only once. Source material: peripheral blood. This TCR came from a woman in her 70s with acute or convalescent COVID-19.

CDR3 protein: CASSELGSPAQGYTF. In DNA, the CDR3 is TGTGCCAGCAGTGAACTAGGCAGCCCTGCTCAGGGCTACACCTTC. The chain is built from TRBV6-1 and TRBJ1-2, with unresolved D. V shed 2 bases and J shed 8 bases, with 18 bases lying between them. The CDR3 length is 15 residues. CDR1 is MNHNS and CDR2 is SASEGT in the germline V gene.